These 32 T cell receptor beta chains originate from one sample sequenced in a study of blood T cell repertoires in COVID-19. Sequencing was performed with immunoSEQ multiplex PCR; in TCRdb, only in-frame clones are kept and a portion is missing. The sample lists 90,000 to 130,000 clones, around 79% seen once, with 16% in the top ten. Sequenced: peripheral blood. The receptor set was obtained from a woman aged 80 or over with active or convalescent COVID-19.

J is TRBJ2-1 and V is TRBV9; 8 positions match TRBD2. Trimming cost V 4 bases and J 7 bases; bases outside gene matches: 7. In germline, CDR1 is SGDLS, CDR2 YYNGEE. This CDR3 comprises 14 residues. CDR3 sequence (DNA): TGTGCCAGCAGCCGGTACGGGAGGGAAAATGAGCAGTTCTTC. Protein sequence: CASSRYGRENEQFF.

In DNA, the CDR3 is TGTGCCAGCAGTCAAGAGCGGGAGTTCTACAATGAGCAGTTCTTC. Amino acids: CASSQEREFYNEQFF. The rearrangement joins TRBV2 to TRBJ2-1, with 8 bases identical to TRBD2. J was trimmed by 3 bases and V by 5 bases; bases with no gene match: 6. The CDR3 runs 15 residues. Germline CDR1 is SNHLY and CDR2 is FYNNEI.

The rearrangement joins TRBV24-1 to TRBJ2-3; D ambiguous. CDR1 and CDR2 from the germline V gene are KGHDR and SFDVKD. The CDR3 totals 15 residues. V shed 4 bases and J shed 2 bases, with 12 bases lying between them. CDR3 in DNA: TGTGCCACCAGTGACGAAACCGGGTCCACAGATACGCAGTATTTT. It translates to CATSDETGSTDTQYF.

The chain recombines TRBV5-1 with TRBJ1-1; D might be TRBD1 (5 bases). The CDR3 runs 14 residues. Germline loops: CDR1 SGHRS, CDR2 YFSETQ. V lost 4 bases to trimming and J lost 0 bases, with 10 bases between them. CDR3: CASSQQEMNTEAFF. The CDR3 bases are TGCGCCAGCAGCCAACAGGAAATGAACACTGAAGCTTTCTTT.

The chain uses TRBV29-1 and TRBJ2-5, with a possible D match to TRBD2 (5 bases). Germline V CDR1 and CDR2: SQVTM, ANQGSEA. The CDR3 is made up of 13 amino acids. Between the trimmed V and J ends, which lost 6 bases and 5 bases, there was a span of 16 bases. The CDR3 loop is CSVVRGLLETQYF. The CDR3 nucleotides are TGCAGCGTAGTGCGCGGGTTATTGGAGACCCAGTACTTC.

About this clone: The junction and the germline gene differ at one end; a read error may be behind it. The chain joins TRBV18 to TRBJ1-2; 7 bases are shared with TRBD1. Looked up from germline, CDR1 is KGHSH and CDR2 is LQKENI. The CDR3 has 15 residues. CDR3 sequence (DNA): TGTGCCAGCCCACCCTCGGGACAGAATAACTATGGCTACACCTTC. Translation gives CASPPSGQNNYGYTF.

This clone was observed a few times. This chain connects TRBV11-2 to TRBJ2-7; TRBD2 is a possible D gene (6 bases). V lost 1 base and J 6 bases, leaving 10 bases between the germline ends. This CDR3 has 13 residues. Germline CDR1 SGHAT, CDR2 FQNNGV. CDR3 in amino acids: CASSLVPGVEQYF. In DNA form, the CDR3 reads TGTGCCAGCAGCTTAGTTCCGGGAGTCGAGCAGTACTTC.

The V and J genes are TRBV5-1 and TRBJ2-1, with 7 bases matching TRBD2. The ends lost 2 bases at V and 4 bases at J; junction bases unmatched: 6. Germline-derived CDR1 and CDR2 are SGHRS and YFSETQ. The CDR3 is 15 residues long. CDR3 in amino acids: CASSFGDYGYNEQFF. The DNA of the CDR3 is TGCGCCAGCAGCTTTGGGGACTACGGATACAATGAGCAGTTCTTC.

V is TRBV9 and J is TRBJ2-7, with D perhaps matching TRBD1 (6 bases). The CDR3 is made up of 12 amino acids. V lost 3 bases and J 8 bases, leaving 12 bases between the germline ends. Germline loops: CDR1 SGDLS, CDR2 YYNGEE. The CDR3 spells CASSGHRDQQYF. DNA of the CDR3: TGTGCCAGCAGCGGACACAGGGACCAGCAGTACTTC.

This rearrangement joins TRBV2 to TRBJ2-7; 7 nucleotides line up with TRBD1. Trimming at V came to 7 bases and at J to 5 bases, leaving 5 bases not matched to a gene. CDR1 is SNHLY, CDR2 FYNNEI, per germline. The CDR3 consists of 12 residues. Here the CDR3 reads CASTNRGDEQYF. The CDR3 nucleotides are TGTGCCAGCACAAACAGGGGCGACGAGCAGTACTTC.

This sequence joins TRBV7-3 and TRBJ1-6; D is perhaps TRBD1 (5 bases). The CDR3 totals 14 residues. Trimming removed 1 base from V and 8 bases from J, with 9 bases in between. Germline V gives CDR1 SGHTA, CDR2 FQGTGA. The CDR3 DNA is TGTGCCAGCAGCTTAAATGGGGGGGATTCACCCCTCCACTTT. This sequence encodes CASSLNGGDSPLHF.

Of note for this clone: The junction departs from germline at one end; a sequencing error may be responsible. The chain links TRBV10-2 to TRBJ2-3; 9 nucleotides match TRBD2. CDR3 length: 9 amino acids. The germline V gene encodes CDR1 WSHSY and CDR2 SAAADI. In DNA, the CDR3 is TGCGCCGCCGGGACTAGCTCTTCTTTT. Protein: CAAGTSSSF.

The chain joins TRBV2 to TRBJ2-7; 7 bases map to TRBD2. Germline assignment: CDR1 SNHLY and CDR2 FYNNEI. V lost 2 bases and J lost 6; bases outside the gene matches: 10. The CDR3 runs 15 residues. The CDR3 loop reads CASSEQGLPLGEQYF. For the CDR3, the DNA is TGTGCCAGCAGTGAACAGGGACTACCGCTGGGCGAGCAGTACTTC.

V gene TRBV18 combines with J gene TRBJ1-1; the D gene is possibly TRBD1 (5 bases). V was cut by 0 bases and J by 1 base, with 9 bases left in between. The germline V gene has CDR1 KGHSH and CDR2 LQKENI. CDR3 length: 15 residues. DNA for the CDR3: TGTGCCAGCTCACCACCGGGCAGGGCGAACACTGAAGCTTTCTTT. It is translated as CASSPPGRANTEAFF.

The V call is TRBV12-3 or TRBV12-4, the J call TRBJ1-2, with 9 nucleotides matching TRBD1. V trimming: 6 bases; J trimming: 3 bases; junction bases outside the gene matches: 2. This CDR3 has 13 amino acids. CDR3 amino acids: CASRGQGDYGYTF. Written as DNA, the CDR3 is TGTGCCAGCAGGGGACAGGGAGACTATGGCTACACCTTC.

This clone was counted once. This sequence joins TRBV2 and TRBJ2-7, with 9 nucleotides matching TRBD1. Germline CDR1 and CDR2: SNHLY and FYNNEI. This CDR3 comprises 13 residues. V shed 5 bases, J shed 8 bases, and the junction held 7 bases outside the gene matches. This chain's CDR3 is CASSRDRASQQYF. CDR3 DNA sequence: TGTGCCAGCAGTAGGGACAGGGCTTCGCAGCAGTACTTC.

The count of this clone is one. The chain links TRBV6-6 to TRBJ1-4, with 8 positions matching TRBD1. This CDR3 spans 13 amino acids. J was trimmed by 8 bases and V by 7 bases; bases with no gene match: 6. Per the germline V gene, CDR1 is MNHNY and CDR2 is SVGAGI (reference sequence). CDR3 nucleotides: TGTGCCAGCAAGGACAGGGCAAACGAAAAACTGTTTTTT. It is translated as CASKDRANEKLFF.

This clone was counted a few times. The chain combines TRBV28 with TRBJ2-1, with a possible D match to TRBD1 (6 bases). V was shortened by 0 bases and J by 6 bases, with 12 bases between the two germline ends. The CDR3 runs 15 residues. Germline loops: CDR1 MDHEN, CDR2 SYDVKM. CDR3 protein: CASSLWGAVSNEQFF. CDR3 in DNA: TGTGCCAGCAGTTTATGGGGGGCGGTTAGCAATGAGCAGTTCTTC.

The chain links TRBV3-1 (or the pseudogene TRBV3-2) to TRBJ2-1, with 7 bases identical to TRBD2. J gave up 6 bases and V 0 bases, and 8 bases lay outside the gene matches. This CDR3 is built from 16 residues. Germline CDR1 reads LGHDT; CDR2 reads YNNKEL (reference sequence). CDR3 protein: CASSQEGLAAPNEQFF. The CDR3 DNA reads TGTGCCAGCAGCCAAGAGGGCCTAGCGGCTCCCAATGAGCAGTTCTTC.

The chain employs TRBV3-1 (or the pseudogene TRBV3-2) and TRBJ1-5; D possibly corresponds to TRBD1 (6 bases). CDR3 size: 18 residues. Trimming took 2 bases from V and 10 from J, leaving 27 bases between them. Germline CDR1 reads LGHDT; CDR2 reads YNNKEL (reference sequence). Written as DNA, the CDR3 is TGTGCCAGCAGCCAAAGGGGTTTCGCGGACAGAGGAATTGGACCCCAGCATTTT. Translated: CASSQRGFADRGIGPQHF.

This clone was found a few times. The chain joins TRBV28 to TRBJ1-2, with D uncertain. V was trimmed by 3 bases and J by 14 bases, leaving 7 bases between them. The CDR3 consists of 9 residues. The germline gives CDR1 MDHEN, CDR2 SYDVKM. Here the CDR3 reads CASSFPKTF. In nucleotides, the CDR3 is TGTGCCAGCAGTTTCCCTAAAACCTTC.

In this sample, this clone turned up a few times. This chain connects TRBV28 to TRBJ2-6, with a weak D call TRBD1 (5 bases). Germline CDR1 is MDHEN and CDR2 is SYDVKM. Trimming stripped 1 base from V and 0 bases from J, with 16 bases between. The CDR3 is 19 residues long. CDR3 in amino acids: CASSLLGRALSSGANVLTF. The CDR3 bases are TGTGCCAGCAGTTTATTGGGCAGGGCGCTTTCCTCTGGGGCCAACGTCCTGACTTTC.

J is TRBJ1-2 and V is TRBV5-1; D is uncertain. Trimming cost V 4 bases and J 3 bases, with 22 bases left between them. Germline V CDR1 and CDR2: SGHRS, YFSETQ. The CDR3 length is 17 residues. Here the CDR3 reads CASSPSQTRTRYYGYTF. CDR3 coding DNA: TGCGCCAGCAGCCCATCCCAGACCAGAACGAGGTACTATGGCTACACCTTC.

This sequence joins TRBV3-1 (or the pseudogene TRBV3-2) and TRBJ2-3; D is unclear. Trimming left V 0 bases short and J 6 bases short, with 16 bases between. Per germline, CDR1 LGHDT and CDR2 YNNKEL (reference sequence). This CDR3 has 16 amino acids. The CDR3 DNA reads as TGTGCCAGCAGCCAAGATTCCCCTAATTTGTTTGATACGCAGTATTTT. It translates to CASSQDSPNLFDTQYF.

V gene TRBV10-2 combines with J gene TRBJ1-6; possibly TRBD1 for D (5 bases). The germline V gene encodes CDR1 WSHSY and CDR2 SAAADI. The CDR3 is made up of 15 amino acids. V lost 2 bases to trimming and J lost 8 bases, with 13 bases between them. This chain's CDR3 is CASSETGSHDSPLHF. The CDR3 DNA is TGCGCCAGCAGTGAGACAGGAAGTCATGATTCACCCCTCCACTTT.

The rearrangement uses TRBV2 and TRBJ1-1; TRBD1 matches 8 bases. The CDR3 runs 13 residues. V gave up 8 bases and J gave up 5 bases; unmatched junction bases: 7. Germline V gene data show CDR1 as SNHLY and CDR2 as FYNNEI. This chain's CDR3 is CASSGQGVTEAFF. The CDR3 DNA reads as TGTGCCAGCTCAGGACAGGGAGTTACTGAAGCTTTCTTT.

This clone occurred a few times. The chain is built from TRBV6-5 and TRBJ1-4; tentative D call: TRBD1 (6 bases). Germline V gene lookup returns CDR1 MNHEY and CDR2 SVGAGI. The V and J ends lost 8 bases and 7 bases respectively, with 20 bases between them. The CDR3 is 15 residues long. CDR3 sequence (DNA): TGTGCCAGCCGGCAGGGGTTGGGTGTAAGTGAAAAACTGTTTTTT. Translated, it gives CASRQGLGVSEKLFF.

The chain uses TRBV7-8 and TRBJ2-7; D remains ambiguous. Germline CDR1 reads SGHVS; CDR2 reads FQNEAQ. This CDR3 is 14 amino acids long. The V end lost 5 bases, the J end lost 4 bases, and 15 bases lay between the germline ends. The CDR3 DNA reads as TGTGCCAGCAGCCCCCGCTGGAGAGATTACGAGCAGTACTTC. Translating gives CASSPRWRDYEQYF.

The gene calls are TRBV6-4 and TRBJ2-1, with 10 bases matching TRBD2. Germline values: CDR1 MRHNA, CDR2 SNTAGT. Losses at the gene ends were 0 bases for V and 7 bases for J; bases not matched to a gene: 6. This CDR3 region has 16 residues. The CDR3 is CASSDSSASGSNEQFF. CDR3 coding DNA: TGTGCCAGCAGTGACTCGAGCGCTAGCGGGAGTAATGAGCAGTTCTTC.

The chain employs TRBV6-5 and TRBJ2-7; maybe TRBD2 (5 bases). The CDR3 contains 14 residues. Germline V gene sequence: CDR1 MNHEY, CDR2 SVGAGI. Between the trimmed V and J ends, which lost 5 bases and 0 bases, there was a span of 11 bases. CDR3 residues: CASSTQRLSYEQYF. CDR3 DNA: TGTGCCAGCAGTACCCAGCGGCTCTCCTACGAGCAGTACTTC.

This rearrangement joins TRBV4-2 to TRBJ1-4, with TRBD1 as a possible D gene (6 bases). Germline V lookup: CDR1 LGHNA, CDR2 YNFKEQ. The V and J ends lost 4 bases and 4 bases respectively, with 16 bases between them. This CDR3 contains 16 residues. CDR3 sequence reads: CASSRDGGSVNEKLFF. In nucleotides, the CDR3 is TGTGCCAGCAGCCGCGATGGGGGCAGCGTTAATGAAAAACTGTTTTTT.

The CDR3 DNA reads as TGTGCCAGCAGTATCAACAGGGTTGAAGCTTTCTTT. Its protein is CASSINRVEAFF. V is TRBV2 and J is TRBJ1-1, with D possibly being TRBD1 (6 bases). Germline V gene lookup returns CDR1 SNHLY and CDR2 FYNNEI. V was cut by 5 bases and J by 7 bases, with 11 bases left in between. The CDR3 has 12 amino acids.